This is a list of T cell receptor beta chains from one sample in a study of T cell repertoires in cytomegalovirus infection. TCRdb re-derived calls from the reads in MiXCR, one entry per CDR3 protein. The data show approximately 500,000 distinct CDR3 sequences, about 10% seen once. Material: PBMCs. All receptors come from a human donor in good health (CMV status not recorded). Some clones in this sample may be carry-over from other donors' samples. Both conserved end residues are part of each CDR3. The D gene is left open where the match is weak. Size is stated for part of the rows, as once, few or many counts, or as a class when the clone is expanded.

>NA|NA|TRBV5-4|TRBJ2-6
TGTGCCAGCAGCCTTGGGACCTCCTCTGGGGCCAACGTCCTGACTTTC
CASSLGTSSGANVLTF
>NA|few|TRBV20-1|TRBJ1-5
TGCAGCGTTCCGGGAAGCAGTAGAAATCAGCCCCAGCATTTT
CSVPGSSRNQPQHF
>NA|NA|TRBV3-1|TRBJ1-2
TGTGCCAGCAGCCAAGATTGGCAGCCATATGGCTACACCTTC
CASSQDWQPYGYTF
>TRBD1|few|TRBV7-9|TRBJ1-3
TGTGCCAGCAGCTTAGGCACAGGGGGAACTGGAAACACCATATATTTT
CASSLGTGGTGNTIYF
>NA|NA|TRBV7-9|TRBJ2-3
TGTGCCAGCAGCTTACAGGAGGGGAGCACAGATACGCAGTATTTT
CASSLQEGSTDTQYF
>TRBD2|few|TRBV6-1|TRBJ2-4
TGTGCCAGCAGTGAAGAGGGAGCGGGGGCGATTGCCAAAAACATTCAGTACTTC
CASSEEGAGAIAKNIQYF
>TRBD2|NA|TRBV10-3|TRBJ2-2
TGTGCCATCAACCTCGGACTAGCGGGGGAAGGGGAGCTGTTTTTT
CAINLGLAGEGELFF
>TRBD1|NA|TRBV20-1|TRBJ1-6
TGCAGTGCTAAAGCGGACAGGTCCTACTATAATTCACCCCTCCACTTT
CSAKADRSYYNSPLHF
>NA|many|TRBV20-1|TRBJ1-1
TGCAGTGCTGAGATAACAGGGTCGGCTGAAGCTTTCTTT
CSAEITGSAEAFF
>NA|NA|TRBV7-9|TRBJ2-3
TGTGCCAGCAGCTTAGTGCGGGGGCGGGTCGATACGCAGTATTTT
CASSLVRGRVDTQYF
>NA|NA|TRBV12-3/TRBV12-4|TRBJ1-4
TGTGCCAGCAGTTTGGGAATCAGAGAACTACTGTTTTTT
CASSLGIRELLFF
>NA|many|TRBV6-1|TRBJ1-1
TGTGCCAGCAGACTACAGTTGGGAAAGAACACTGAAGCTTTCTTT
CASRLQLGKNTEAFF
>TRBD1|few|TRBV28|TRBJ1-1
TGTGCCAGCAGCTTACCCGACAGGGACACTGAAGCTTTCTTT
CASSLPDRDTEAFF
>TRBD2|many|TRBV29-1|TRBJ2-1
TGCAGCGTTGAAGAACTAGCGGGAGGGGGGTTGCAGTTCTTC
CSVEELAGGGLQFF
>NA|few|TRBV5-1|TRBJ2-1
TGCGCCAGCAGCTTTCGGGGATGCTACAATGAGCAGTTCTTC
CASSFRGCYNEQFF
>TRBD1|many|TRBV12-3/TRBV12-4|TRBJ1-2
TGTGCCAGCAGCACGAGGGGACAGGGTACGGGAGGCTACACCTTC
CASSTRGQGTGGYTF
>NA|many|TRBV12-3/TRBV12-4|TRBJ1-6
TGTGCCAGCAGTTTGAAGCCCGGGGGTTCACCCCTCCACTTT
CASSLKPGGSPLHF
>TRBD1|few|TRBV28|TRBJ1-5
TGTGCCAGCCTCTCAGGGACAGGTCAGCCCCAGCATTTT
CASLSGTGQPQHF
>TRBD1|many|TRBV27|TRBJ1-2
TGTGCCAGCAGTTCGGGGTCGGAGGGGGCGGATGGCTACACCTTC
CASSSGSEGADGYTF
>TRBD2|NA|TRBV24-1|TRBJ2-3
TGTGCCACCAGTGACACTAGCGGGGGTGATACGCAGTATTTT
CATSDTSGGDTQYF
>TRBD2|many|TRBV4-1|TRBJ2-3
TGCGCCAGCAGCCTCCTAGGGACTAGCCCCAGCACAGATACGCAGTATTTT
CASSLLGTSPSTDTQYF
>NA|few|TRBV20-1|TRBJ1-3
TGCAGTGCCCCAGAGGGCGTCTCTGGAAACACCATATATTTT
CSAPEGVSGNTIYF
>TRBD2|few|TRBV27|TRBJ2-1
TGTGCCAGCAGCGCCGGACTAGCGGGAAGTCGTGAGCAGTTCTTC
CASSAGLAGSREQFF
>NA|NA|TRBV4-2|TRBJ1-1
TGTGCCAGCAGCCAGGGGGCCGGGACGTTGGCCCCTGAAGCTTTCTTT
CASSQGAGTLAPEAFF
>NA|many|TRBV12-3/TRBV12-4|TRBJ1-2
TGTGCCAGCGATGGATTGGCCTATGGCTACACCTTC
CASDGLAYGYTF